The source of this T cell receptor beta chain is a study of blood T cell repertoires in COVID-19. Study-level information: Samples came from the United States, Italy and Spain, spanning acute and convalescent COVID-19.

The CDR3 runs to 15 residues. CDR1 and CDR2 (germline): SGDLS, YYNGEE. Trimming stripped 3 bases from V and 2 bases from J, with 14 bases between. Data came from immunoSEQ multiplex PCR; TCRdb stores just in-frame clones and leaves some out. The sample has 250,000 or so clones; approximately 89% are singletons. The V and J genes are TRBV9 and TRBJ2-5; tentatively, D is TRBD2 (5 bases). Sequencing was done on a sample of peripheral blood. This receptor was identified in a middle-aged man with active or convalescent COVID-19. DNA of the CDR3: TGTGCCAGCAGCGCGCGGACGGACTTTCAAGAGACCCAGTACTTC. Residues: CASSARTDFQETQYF.